What follows is one TCR beta chain and its context. Its antigen is unknown. The data originate from a study of cytomegalovirus exposure and HLA in healthy donors. Study findings and constraints: TRBV6-2, TRBV6-3 and some other V segments were unresolvable in 87-base-pair reads. Later on, an analysis found that several of the most significant clusters appeared to be linked to common viral pathogens, which included parvovirus B19.

Germline V gene lookup returns CDR1 MGHRA and CDR2 YSYEKL. The V segment lost 2 bases and the J segment 13 bases; nucleotides outside the gene matches: 7. CDR3 length equals 12 residues. Donors showed nominal health when sampled, although they likely had unrecorded immune exposures. PCR used 60 Vbeta primers and 13 Jbeta primers. Only in-frame clones appear in the TCRdb table, and some are missing; sequencing was by immunoSEQ multiplex PCR. The sample carries about 92,000 clones, roughly 70% recorded once. The source of this sequence is a middle-aged man in good health and CMV-seronegative. Sequenced material: PBMCs. This chain uses TRBV4-1 with TRBJ1-2; 7 bases agree with TRBD1. This CDR3 reads CASSQTTGFPTF. The CDR3 DNA reads TGCGCCAGCAGCCAAACGACAGGGTTTCCCACCTTC.